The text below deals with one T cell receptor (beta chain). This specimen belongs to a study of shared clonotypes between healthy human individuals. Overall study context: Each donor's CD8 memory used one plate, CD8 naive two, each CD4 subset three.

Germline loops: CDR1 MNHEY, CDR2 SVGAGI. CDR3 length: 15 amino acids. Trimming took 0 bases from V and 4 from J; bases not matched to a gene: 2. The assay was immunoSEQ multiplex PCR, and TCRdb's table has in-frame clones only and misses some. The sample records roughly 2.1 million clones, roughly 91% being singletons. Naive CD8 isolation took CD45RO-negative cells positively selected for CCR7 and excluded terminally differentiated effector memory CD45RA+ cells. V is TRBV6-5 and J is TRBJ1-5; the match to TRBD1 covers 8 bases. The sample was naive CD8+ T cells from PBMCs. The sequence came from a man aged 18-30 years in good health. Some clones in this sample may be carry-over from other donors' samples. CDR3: CASSYSRTGNQPQHF. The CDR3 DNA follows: TGTGCCAGCAGTTACTCGAGGACAGGGAATCAGCCCCAGCATTTT.